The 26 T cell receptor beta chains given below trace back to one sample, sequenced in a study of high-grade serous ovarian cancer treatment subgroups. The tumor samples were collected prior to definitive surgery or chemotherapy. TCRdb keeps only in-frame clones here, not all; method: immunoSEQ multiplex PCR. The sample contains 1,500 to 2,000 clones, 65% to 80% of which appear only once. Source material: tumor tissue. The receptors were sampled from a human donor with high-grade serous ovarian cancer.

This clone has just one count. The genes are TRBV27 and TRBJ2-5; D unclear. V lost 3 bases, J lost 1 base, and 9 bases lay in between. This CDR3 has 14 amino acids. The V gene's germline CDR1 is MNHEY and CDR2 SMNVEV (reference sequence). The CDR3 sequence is CASSFRTTQETQYF. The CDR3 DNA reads TGTGCCAGCAGTTTCCGGACGACCCAAGAGACCCAGTACTTC.

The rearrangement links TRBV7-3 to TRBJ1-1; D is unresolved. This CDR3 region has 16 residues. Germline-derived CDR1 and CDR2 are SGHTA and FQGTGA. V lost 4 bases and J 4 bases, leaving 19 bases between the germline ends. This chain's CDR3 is CASSYPYGVQFTEAFF. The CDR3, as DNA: TGTGCCAGCAGCTACCCCTACGGGGTTCAGTTCACTGAAGCTTTCTTT.

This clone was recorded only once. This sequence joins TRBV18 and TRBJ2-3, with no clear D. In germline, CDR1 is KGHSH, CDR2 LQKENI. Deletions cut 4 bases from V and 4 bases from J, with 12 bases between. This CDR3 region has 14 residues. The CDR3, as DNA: TGTGCCAGCTCACAGGCCCCTATGGCAGATACGCAGTATTTT. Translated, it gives CASSQAPMADTQYF.

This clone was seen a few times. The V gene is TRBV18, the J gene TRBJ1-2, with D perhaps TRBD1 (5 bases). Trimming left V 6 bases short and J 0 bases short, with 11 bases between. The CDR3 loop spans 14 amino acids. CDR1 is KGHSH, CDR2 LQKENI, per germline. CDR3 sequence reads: CASSRDGANYGYTF. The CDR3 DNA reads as TGTGCCAGCTCCCGGGACGGAGCTAACTATGGCTACACCTTC.

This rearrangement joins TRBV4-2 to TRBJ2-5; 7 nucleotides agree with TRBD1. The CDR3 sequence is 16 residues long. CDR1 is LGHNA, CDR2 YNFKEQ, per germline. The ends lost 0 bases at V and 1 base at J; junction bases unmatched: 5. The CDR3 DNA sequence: TGTGCCAGCAGCCAAGAGGGCAGGGGGTCCCAAGAGACCCAGTACTTC. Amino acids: CASSQEGRGSQETQYF.

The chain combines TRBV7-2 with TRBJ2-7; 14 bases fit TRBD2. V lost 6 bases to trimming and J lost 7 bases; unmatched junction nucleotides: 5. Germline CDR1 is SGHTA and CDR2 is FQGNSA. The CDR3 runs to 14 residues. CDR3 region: CASSPGTSGREQYF. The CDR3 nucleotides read TGTGCCAGCAGTCCCGGGACTAGCGGGAGAGAGCAGTACTTC.

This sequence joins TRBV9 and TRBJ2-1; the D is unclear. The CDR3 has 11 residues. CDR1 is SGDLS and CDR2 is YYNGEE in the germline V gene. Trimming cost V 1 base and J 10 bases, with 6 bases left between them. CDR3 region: CASSVKGEQFF. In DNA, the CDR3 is TGTGCCAGCAGCGTAAAAGGGGAGCAGTTCTTC.

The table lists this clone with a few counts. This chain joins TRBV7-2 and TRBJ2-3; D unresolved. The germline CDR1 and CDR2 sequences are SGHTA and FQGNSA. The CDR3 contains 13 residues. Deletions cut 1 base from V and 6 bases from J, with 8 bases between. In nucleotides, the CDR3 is TGTGCCAGCAGCTTAGATCTAAGGGATACGCAGTATTTT. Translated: CASSLDLRDTQYF.

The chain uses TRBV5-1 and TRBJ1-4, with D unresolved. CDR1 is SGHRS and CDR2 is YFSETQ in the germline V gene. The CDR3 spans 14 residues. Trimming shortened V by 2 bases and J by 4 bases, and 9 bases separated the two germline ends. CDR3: CASSLDGINEKLFF. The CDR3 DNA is TGCGCCAGCAGCTTAGACGGCATTAATGAAAAACTGTTTTTT.

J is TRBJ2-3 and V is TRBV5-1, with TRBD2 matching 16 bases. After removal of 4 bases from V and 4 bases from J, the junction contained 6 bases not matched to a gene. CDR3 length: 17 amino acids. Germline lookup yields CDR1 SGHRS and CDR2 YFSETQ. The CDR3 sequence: CASSRTGLAGGADTQYF. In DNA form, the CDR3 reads TGCGCCAGCAGCCGGACGGGACTAGCGGGAGGGGCAGATACGCAGTATTTT.

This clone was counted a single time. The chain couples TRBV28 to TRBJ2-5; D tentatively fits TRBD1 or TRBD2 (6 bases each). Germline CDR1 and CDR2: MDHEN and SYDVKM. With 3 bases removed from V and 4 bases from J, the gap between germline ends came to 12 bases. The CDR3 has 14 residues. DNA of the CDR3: TGTGCCAGCAGTTTGCATGGAGGGGGAGAGACCCAGTACTTC. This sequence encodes CASSLHGGGETQYF.

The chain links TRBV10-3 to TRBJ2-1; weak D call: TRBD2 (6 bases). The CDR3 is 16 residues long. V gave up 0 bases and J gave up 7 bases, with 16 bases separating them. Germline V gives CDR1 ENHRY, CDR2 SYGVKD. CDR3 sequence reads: CAISESERAMGNEQFF. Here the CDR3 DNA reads TGTGCCATCAGTGAGTCCGAGCGGGCGATGGGGAATGAGCAGTTCTTC.

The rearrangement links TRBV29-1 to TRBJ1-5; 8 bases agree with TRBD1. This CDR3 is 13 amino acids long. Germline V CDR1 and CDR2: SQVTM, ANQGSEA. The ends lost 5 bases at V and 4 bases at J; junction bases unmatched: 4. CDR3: CSVSTGVNQPQHF. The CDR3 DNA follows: TGCAGCGTTTCGACAGGGGTGAATCAGCCCCAGCATTTT. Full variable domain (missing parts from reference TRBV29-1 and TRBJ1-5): SAVISQKPSRDICQRGTSLTIQCQVDSQVTMMFWYRQQPGQSLTLIATANQGSEATYESGFVIDKFPISRPNLTFSTLTVSNMSPEDSSIYLCSVSTGVNQPQHFGDGTRLSIL.

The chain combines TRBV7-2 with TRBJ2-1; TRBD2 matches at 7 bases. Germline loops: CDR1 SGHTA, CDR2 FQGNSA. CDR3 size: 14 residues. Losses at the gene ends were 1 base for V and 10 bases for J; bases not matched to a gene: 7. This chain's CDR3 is CASSLVSGMGEQFF. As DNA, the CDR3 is TGTGCCAGCAGCTTAGTGAGCGGGATGGGCGAGCAGTTCTTC.

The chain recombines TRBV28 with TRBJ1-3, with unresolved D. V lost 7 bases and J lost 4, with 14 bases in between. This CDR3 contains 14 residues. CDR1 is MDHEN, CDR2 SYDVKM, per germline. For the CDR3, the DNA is TGTGCCAGCACCCCCATAAGGCCGGGAAACACCATATATTTT. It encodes CASTPIRPGNTIYF.

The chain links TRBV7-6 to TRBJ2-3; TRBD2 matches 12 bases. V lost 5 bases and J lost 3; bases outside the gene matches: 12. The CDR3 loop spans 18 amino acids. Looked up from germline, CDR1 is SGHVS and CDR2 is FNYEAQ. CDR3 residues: CASSVTSGRGAGTDTQYF. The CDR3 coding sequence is TGTGCCAGCAGCGTGACTAGCGGGAGAGGGGCGGGAACAGATACGCAGTATTTT.

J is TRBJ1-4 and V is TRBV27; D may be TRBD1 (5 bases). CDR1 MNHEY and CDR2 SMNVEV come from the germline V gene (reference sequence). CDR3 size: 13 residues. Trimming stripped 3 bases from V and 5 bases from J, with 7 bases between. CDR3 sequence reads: CASSLGRNEKLFF. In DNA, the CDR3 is TGTGCCAGCAGTTTGGGACGGAATGAAAAACTGTTTTTT.

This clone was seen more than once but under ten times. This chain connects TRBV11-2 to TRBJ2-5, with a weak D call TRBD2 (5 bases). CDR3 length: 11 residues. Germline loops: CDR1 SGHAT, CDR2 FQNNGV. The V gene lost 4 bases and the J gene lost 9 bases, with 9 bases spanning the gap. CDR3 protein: CASSSAGAQYF. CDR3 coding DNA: TGTGCCAGCAGCTCAGCCGGGGCCCAGTACTTC. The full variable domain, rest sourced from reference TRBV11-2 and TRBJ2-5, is EAGVAQSPRYKIIEKRQSVAFWCNPISGHATLYWYQQILGQGPKLLIQFQNNGVVDDSQLPKDRFSAERLKGVDSTLKIQPAKLEDSAVYLCASSSAGAQYFGPGTRLLVL.

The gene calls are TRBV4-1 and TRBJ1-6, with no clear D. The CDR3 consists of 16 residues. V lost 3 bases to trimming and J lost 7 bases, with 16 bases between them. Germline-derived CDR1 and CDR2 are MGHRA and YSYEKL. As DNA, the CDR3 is TGCGCCAGCAGCCATGAAATGAGGGTCATCAATTCACCCCTCCACTTT. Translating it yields CASSHEMRVINSPLHF.

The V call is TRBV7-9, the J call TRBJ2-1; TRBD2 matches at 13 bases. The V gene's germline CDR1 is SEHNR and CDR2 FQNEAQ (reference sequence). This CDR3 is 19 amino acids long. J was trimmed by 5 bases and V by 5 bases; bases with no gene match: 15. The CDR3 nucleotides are TGTGCCAGCAGCCCTGGCCAACTAGCGGGAGGGCCTCGGGACAATGAGCAGTTCTTC. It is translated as CASSPGQLAGGPRDNEQFF.

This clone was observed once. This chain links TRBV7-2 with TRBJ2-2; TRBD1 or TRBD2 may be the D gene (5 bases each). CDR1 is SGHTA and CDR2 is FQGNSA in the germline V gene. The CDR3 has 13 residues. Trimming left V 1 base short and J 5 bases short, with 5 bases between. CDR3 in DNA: TGTGCCAGCAGCTTAGGGGGGACCGGGGAGCTGTTTTTT. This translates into CASSLGGTGELFF.

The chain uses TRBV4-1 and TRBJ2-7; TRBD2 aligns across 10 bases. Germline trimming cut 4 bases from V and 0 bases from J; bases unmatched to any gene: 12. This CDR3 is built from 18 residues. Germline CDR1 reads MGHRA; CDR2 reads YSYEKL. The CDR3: CASSPSAGLAESSYEQYF. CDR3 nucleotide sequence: TGCGCCAGCAGCCCCTCCGCCGGACTAGCGGAGAGCTCCTACGAGCAGTACTTC.

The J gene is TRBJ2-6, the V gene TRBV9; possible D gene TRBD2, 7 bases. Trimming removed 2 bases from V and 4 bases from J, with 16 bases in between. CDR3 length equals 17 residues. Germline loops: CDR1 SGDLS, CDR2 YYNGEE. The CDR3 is CASSVSGGGLGANVLTF. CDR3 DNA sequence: TGTGCCAGCAGCGTTTCGGGGGGCGGACTAGGGGCCAACGTCCTGACTTTC.

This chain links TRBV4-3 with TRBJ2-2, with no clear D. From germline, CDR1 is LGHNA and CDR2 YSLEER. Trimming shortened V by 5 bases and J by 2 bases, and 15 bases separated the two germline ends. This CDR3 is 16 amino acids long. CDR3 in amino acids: CASSYWAEPNTGELFF. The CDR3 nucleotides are TGCGCCAGCAGCTATTGGGCGGAGCCCAACACCGGGGAGCTGTTTTTT.

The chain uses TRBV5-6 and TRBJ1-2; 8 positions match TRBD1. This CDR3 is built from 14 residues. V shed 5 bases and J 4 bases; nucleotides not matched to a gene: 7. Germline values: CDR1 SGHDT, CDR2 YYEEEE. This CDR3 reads CASSPDRGSYGYTF. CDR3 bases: TGTGCCAGCAGTCCCGACAGGGGATCCTATGGCTACACCTTC.

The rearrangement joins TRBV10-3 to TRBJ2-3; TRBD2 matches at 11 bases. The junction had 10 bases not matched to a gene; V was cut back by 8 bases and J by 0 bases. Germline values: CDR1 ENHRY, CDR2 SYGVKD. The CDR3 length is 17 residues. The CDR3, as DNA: TGTGCCATCGGAGGGACTAGCGGCAAGTCTAGCACAGATACGCAGTATTTT. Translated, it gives CAIGGTSGKSSTDTQYF.